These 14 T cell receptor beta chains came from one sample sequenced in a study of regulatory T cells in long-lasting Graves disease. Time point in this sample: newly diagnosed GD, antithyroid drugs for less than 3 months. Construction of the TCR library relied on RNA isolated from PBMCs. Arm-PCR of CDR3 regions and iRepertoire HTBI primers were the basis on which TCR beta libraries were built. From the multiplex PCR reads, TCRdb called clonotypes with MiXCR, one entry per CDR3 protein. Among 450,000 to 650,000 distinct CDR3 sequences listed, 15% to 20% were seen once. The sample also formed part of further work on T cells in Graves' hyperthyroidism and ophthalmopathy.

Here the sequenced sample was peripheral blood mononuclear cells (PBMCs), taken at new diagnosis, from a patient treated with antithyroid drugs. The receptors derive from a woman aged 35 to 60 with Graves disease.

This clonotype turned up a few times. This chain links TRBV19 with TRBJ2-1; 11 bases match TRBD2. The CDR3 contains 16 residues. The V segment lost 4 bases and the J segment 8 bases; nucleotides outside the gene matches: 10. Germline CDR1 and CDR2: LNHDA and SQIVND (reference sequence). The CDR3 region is CASSSLAGGRRDEQFF. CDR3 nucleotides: TGTGCCAGTAGTAGCCTAGCGGGGGGTCGACGGGATGAGCAGTTCTTC.

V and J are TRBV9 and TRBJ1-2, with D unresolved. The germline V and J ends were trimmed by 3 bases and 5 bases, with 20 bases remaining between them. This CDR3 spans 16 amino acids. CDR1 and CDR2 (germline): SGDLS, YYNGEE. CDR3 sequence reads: CASSDEWDVEGYGYTF. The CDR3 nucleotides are TGTGCCAGCAGCGACGAGTGGGATGTTGAGGGTTATGGCTACACCTTC.

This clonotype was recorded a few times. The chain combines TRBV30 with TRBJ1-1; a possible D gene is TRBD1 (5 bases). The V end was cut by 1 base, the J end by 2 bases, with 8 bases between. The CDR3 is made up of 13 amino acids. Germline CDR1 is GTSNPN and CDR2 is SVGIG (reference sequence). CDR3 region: CAWSGQINTEAFF. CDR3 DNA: TGTGCCTGGAGTGGACAGATCAACACTGAAGCTTTCTTT.

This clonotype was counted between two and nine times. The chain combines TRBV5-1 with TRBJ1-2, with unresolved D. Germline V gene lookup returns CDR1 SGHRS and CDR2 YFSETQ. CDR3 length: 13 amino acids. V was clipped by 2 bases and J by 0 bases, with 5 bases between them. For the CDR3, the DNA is TGCGCCAGCAGCTTCAAAGCTAACTATGGCTACACCTTC. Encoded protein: CASSFKANYGYTF.

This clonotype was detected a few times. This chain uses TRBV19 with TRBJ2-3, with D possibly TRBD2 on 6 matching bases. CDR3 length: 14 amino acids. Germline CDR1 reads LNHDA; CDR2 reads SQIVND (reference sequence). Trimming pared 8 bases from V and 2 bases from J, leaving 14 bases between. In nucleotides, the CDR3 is TGTGCCAGTTCCGGGGACTTAGACACAGATACGCAGTATTTT. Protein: CASSGDLDTDTQYF.

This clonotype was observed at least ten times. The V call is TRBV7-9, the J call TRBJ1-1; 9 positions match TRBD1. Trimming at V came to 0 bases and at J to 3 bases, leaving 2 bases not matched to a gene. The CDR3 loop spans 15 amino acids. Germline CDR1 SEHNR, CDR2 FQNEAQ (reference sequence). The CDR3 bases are TGTGCCAGCAGCTTAGCCGGGACAGGGCACACTGAAGCTTTCTTT. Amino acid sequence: CASSLAGTGHTEAFF.

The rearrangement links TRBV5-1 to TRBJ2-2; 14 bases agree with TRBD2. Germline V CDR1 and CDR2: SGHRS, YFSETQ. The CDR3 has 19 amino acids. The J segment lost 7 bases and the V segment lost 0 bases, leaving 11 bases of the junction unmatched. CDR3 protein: CASSLAGLAGGRPFGELFF. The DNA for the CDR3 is TGCGCCAGCAGCTTGGCCGGACTAGCGGGGGGCCGTCCGTTCGGGGAGCTGTTTTTT.

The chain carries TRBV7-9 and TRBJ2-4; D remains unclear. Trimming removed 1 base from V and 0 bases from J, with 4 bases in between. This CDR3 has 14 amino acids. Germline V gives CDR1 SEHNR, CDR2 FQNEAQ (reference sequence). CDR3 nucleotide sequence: TGTGCCAGCAGCTTAGACGTAGCCAAAAACATTCAGTACTTC. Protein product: CASSLDVAKNIQYF.

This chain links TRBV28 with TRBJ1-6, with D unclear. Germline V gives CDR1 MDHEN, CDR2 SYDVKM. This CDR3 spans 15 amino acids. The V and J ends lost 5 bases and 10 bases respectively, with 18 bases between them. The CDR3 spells CASSASLVGGSPLHF. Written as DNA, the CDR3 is TGTGCCAGCAGTGCCTCTCTGGTGGGCGGCTCACCCCTCCACTTT. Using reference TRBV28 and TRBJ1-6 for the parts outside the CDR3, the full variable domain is DVKVTQSSRYLVKRTGEKVFLECVQDMDHENMFWYRQDPGLGLRLIYFSYDVKMKEKGDIPEGYSVSREKKERFSLILESASTNQTSMYLCASSASLVGGSPLHFGNGTRLTVT.

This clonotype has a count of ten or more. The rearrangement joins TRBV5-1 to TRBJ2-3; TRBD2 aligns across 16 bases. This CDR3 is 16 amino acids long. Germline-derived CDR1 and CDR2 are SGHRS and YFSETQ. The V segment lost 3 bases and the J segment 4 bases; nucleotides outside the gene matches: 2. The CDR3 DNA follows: TGCGCCAGCAGCTCGGGGACTAGCGGGGGGGCAGATACGCAGTATTTT. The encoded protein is CASSSGTSGGADTQYF.

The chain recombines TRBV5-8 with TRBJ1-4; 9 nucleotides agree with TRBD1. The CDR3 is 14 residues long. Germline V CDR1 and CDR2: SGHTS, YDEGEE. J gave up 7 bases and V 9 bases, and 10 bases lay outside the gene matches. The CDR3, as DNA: TGTGCCAACCGTCGGGACAGGGATTCTGAAAAACTGTTTTTT. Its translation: CANRRDRDSEKLFF.

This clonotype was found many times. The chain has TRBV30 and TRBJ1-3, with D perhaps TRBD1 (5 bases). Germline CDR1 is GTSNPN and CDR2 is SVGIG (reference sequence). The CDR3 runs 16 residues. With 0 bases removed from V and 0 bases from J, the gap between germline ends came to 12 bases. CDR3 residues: CAWSVRGTSSGNTIYF. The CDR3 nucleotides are TGTGCCTGGAGTGTACGAGGGACCTCCTCTGGAAACACCATATATTTT.

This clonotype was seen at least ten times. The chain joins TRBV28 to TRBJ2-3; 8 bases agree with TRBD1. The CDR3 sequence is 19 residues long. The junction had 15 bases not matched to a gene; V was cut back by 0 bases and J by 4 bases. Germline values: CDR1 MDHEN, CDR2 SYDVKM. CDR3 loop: CASSLWSPHPPQGADTQYF. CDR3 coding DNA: TGTGCCAGCAGTTTATGGTCCCCCCATCCCCCACAGGGGGCAGATACGCAGTATTTT.

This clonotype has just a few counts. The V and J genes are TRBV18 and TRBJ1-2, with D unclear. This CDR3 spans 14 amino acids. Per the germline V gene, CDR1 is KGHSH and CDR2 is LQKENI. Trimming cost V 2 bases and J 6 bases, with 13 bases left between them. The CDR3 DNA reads TGTGCCAGCTCACCAATGTCAGGTTGGGATGGCTACACCTTC. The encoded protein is CASSPMSGWDGYTF.